This T cell receptor beta chain stems from a study of blood T cells in healthy people across ages. Study information: Researchers report that template switching captured about one barcoded beta molecule per two T cells. Findings and caveats of the study: The recorded TCR beta diversity per million T cells decreased in a roughly linear manner with age.

The CDR3 extends over 20 amino acids. Germline trimming cut 3 bases from V and 0 bases from J; bases unmatched to any gene: 13. Germline V gene data show CDR1 as SGHRS and CDR2 as YFSETQ. A note on this clonotype: Its target is not known.

Sample-barcoded 5' priming and a J-beta primer mix drove a second PCR of roughly 6 to 12 cycles. One entry per CDR3 protein, called by TCRdb with MiXCR from the 5' RACE reads. The table records about 1.4 million distinct CDR3 sequences, approximately 63% of them present only once. The sequenced material came from blood. The sequence derives from a man aged 18 to 30 in good health. The gene calls are TRBV5-1 and TRBJ2-1; 12 bases align to TRBD2. In nucleotides, the CDR3 is TGCGCCAGCAGCTCGCTTTCCGGGACTAGCGGGCAGAGCTCCTACAATGAGCAGTTCTTC. Protein: CASSSLSGTSGQSSYNEQFF. Complete variable domain (other parts from reference TRBV5-1 and TRBJ2-1): KAGVTQTPRYLIKTRGQQVTLSCSPISGHRSVSWYQQTPGQGLQFLFEYFSETQRNKGNFPGRFSGRQFSNSRSEMNVSTLELGDSALYLCASSSLSGTSGQSSYNEQFFGPGTRLTVL.